A single sample gave rise to the 3 T cell receptor beta chains below, sequenced in a study of long-term antiretroviral therapy in people with HIV. The libraries were made with immunoSEQ v3.0 at survey level. Some clones are missing from TCRdb's copy, which holds only in-frame ones; the method was immunoSEQ multiplex PCR. This table holds over 30,000 clones, around 80% found once. Source: unsorted PBMCs, taken 3.1 years after starting antiretroviral therapy. The receptors derive from a woman aged 50 to 60 with HIV.

The genes are TRBV5-1 and TRBJ2-5; TRBD2 matches 11 bases. Per the germline V gene, CDR1 is SGHRS and CDR2 is YFSETQ. This CDR3 has 16 amino acids. V shed 1 base and J 2 bases; nucleotides not matched to a gene: 4. CDR3 sequence: CASSLPSGGTQETQYF. The CDR3 DNA is TGCGCCAGCAGCTTGCCTAGCGGGGGGACTCAAGAGACCCAGTACTTC.

This clone occurred a few times. This chain uses TRBV28 with TRBJ1-5; 9 bases match TRBD1. CDR3 length equals 16 residues. The junction had 6 bases not matched to a gene; V was cut back by 4 bases and J by 2 bases. CDR1 is MDHEN and CDR2 is SYDVKM in the germline V gene. This CDR3 is CASSSPGQGGNQPQHF. For the CDR3, the DNA is TGTGCCAGCAGTTCCCCGGGACAGGGCGGCAATCAGCCCCAGCATTTT. The entire variable domain, with the rest obtained from reference TRBV28 and TRBJ1-5, is as follows: DVKVTQSSRYLVKRTGEKVFLECVQDMDHENMFWYRQDPGLGLRLIYFSYDVKMKEKGDIPEGYSVSREKKERFSLILESASTNQTSMYLCASSSPGQGGNQPQHFGDGTRLSIL.

The genes are TRBV12-5 and TRBJ2-4; D not resolved. V shed 0 bases and J shed 5 bases, with 2 bases lying between them. The CDR3 has 12 residues. Per germline, CDR1 LGHNT and CDR2 FRNRAP. Here the CDR3 reads CASGLVENIQYF. Here the CDR3 DNA reads TGTGCTAGTGGTTTGGTCGAAAACATTCAGTACTTC.